The clone carrying this TCR beta chain was counted between two and nine times. These data are taken from a study of T-cell reconstitution after alpha-beta-depleted transplantation in children. Unique molecular identifiers were used in preparing the TCRbeta library. TCRdb re-derived calls from the PCR reads in MiXCR, one entry per CDR3 protein. The table lists about 540,000 distinct CDR3 sequences, roughly 18% of them singletons. The CDR3 loop spans 15 amino acids. Germline CDR1 LGHDT, CDR2 YNNKEL (reference sequence). Trimming cost V 9 bases and J 0 bases, with 14 bases left between them. The chain carries TRBV3-1 and TRBJ1-4; D gene uncertain. The sequenced sample was PBMCs from the stem cell graft donor, obtained from the stem cell graft. The receptor comes from a human donor who donated a stem cell graft to a child with acute lymphoblastic leukemia. CDR3: CASLNRKATNEKLFF. Here the CDR3 DNA reads TGTGCCAGTCTCAACCGAAAAGCAACTAATGAAAAACTGTTTTTT.